Listed below are T cell receptor beta chains from one sample, sequenced in a study of blood T cell repertoires in COVID-19. Libraries were prepared by immunoSEQ multiplex PCR; TCRdb keeps only in-frame clonotypes and omits some of them. The sample carries 300,000 to 400,000 clones, approximately 90% recorded once. The sample was PBMCs or T cells enriched from blood (not recorded which). These receptors were taken from a woman aged 30 to 39 with acute COVID-19. Each CDR3 is given with its conserved first and last residue. The order of the fields is D gene, J gene, V gene, clone size, CDR3 DNA, CDR3 protein. D genes are given only for firm matches. Part of the rows lack a size; the others show once, few, many or a class for expanded clones.

D: NA; J: TRBJ1-5; V: TRBV24-1; size: NA; DNA: TGTGCCACCAGTGGCCGGGAAAATCAGCCCCAGCATTTT; CDR3: CATSGRENQPQHF
D: NA; J: TRBJ1-1; V: TRBV7-2; size: NA; DNA: TGTGCCAGCAGCTTAGATCTGGGGGGGACTGAAGCTTTCTTT; CDR3: CASSLDLGGTEAFF
D: TRBD2; J: TRBJ2-5; V: TRBV5-1; size: NA; DNA: TGCGCCAGCAGCCCGGGGGGGGCTAGAGAGACCCAGTACTTC; CDR3: CASSPGGARETQYF
D: TRBD2; J: TRBJ2-7; V: TRBV5-1; size: NA; DNA: TGCGCCAGCAGCTTGGAACTAGCGGGGACCTACGAGCAGTACTTC; CDR3: CASSLELAGTYEQYF
D: NA; J: TRBJ2-3; V: TRBV27; size: NA; DNA: TGTGCCACCCAGCGGGTGTGGGAGCGAGATACGCAGTATTTT; CDR3: CATQRVWERDTQYF
D: TRBD1; J: TRBJ2-5; V: TRBV5-1; size: NA; DNA: TGCGCCAGCAGCTTGTGGGGGACAGGGACCGCAGAGACCCAGTACTTC; CDR3: CASSLWGTGTAETQYF
D: TRBD1; J: TRBJ2-7; V: TRBV11-3; size: NA; DNA: TGTGCCAGCAGCGCACCGGGACAGGGTACCTACGAGCAGTACTTC; CDR3: CASSAPGQGTYEQYF
D: NA; J: TRBJ2-2; V: TRBV7-3; size: few; DNA: TGTGCCAGCAGGACAGGTTGGGACACCGGGGAGCTGTTTTTT; CDR3: CASRTGWDTGELFF
D: NA; J: TRBJ1-6; V: TRBV30; size: NA; DNA: TGTGCCTGGAGTGTATCACGAGGGAATTCACCCCTCCACTTT; CDR3: CAWSVSRGNSPLHF
D: TRBD1; J: TRBJ1-6; V: TRBV7-8; size: NA; DNA: TGTGCCAGCAGCTGGGGAACAGGGGCCGCCGCAAGCTCCTATAATTCACCCCTCCACTTT; CDR3: CASSWGTGAAASSYNSPLHF
D: NA; J: TRBJ1-1; V: TRBV29-1; size: NA; DNA: TGCAGCGCAACGGGAGGGGGAGCTTTCTTT; CDR3: CSATGGGAFF
D: TRBD2; J: TRBJ2-7; V: TRBV6-5; size: NA; DNA: TGTGCCAGCAGTTACTCGGGACTAGCGGGGGCCTACGAGCAGTACTTC; CDR3: CASSYSGLAGAYEQYF
D: TRBD1; J: TRBJ1-4; V: TRBV9; size: NA; DNA: TGTGCCAGCAGCGTGGGAATAGGGACAGATGAAAAACTGTTTTTT; CDR3: CASSVGIGTDEKLFF
D: NA; J: TRBJ2-1; V: TRBV7-6; size: NA; DNA: TGTGCCAGCGGGTCAGGGACAAGCTCCTACAATGAGCAGTTCTTC; CDR3: CASGSGTSSYNEQFF
D: NA; J: TRBJ2-1; V: TRBV5-1; size: NA; DNA: TGCGCCAGCAGCGCTCCTACGGGTAATGAGCAGTTCTTC; CDR3: CASSAPTGNEQFF
D: NA; J: TRBJ2-7; V: TRBV12-3/TRBV12-4; size: NA; DNA: TGTGCCAGCGGCATAGGGGGGGTTTACGAGCAGTACTTC; CDR3: CASGIGGVYEQYF
D: TRBD2; J: TRBJ2-7; V: TRBV6-5; size: few; DNA: TGTGCCAGCAGCAGAGCGGGGAGCTCCTACGAGCAGTACTTC; CDR3: CASSRAGSSYEQYF
D: NA; J: TRBJ1-5; V: TRBV6-5; size: NA; DNA: TGTGCCAGCAGTTACCCATACTATAGCAATCAGCCCCAGCATTTT; CDR3: CASSYPYYSNQPQHF
D: NA; J: TRBJ2-3; V: TRBV7-2; size: NA; DNA: TGTGCCAGCAGCTTATGGTCCCGAGCGGAAGATACGCAGTATTTT; CDR3: CASSLWSRAEDTQYF
D: NA; J: TRBJ2-2; V: TRBV6-5; size: NA; DNA: TGTGCCAGCAGTTACCCTATCGGGACTTTTGGTTGGGAGCTGTTTTTT; CDR3: CASSYPIGTFGWELFF
D: TRBD1; J: TRBJ1-2; V: TRBV6-5; size: NA; DNA: TGTGCCAGCAGTAACAGGGGATTTACTAACTATGGCTACACCTTC; CDR3: CASSNRGFTNYGYTF
D: NA; J: TRBJ2-2; V: TRBV5-1; size: NA; DNA: TGCGCCAGCAGCTTGGCTAGCTTGGCCGGGGAGCTGTTTTTT; CDR3: CASSLASLAGELFF
D: NA; J: TRBJ2-7; V: TRBV9; size: NA; DNA: TGTGCCAGCAGCTCCGGGAGCGACCTCATCTACGAGCAGTACTTC; CDR3: CASSSGSDLIYEQYF
D: NA; J: TRBJ1-2; V: TRBV5-1; size: few; DNA: TGCGCCAGCAGCTCCGAACAGGGCCCCTATGGCTACACCTTC; CDR3: CASSSEQGPYGYTF
D: NA; J: TRBJ2-7; V: TRBV3-1/TRBV3-2; size: NA; DNA: TGTGCCAGCAGCCAAGATCTAACGGTAACCTACGAGCAGTACTTC; CDR3: CASSQDLTVTYEQYF
D: NA; J: TRBJ1-2; V: TRBV12-5; size: NA; DNA: TGTGCTAGTGGTTTCCTGGCAGGACTCAACTATGGCTACACCTTC; CDR3: CASGFLAGLNYGYTF
D: TRBD1; J: TRBJ1-2; V: TRBV6-5; size: NA; DNA: TGTGCCAGCAGTTCTGGACAGGGTGGGATCTATGGCTACACCTTC; CDR3: CASSSGQGGIYGYTF
D: NA; J: TRBJ1-6; V: TRBV15; size: NA; DNA: TGTGCCACCAGCCCCCACGCGGTCCCCGGGGATTCACCCCTCCACTTT; CDR3: CATSPHAVPGDSPLHF
D: NA; J: TRBJ2-7; V: TRBV7-9; size: once; DNA: TGTGCCAGCAGCTGGACAGTCTACGAGCAGTACTTC; CDR3: CASSWTVYEQYF
D: TRBD1; J: TRBJ1-5; V: TRBV5-6; size: NA; DNA: TGTGCCAGCAGCTCAGACCGGGACAGGGGACCCAATCAGCCCCAGCATTTT; CDR3: CASSSDRDRGPNQPQHF
D: NA; J: TRBJ1-2; V: TRBV6-5; size: NA; DNA: TGTGCCAGCAGTTATAGTTATCAGGACACAATCTATGGCTACACCTTC; CDR3: CASSYSYQDTIYGYTF
D: TRBD1; J: TRBJ2-4; V: TRBV3-1/TRBV3-2; size: NA; DNA: TGTGCCAGCAGCAAACGGACAGGGGTTTCTTACTTC; CDR3: CASSKRTGVSYF
D: NA; J: TRBJ2-2; V: TRBV24-1; size: NA; DNA: TGTGCCACCAGTGATGGTCGAGTCCCGAACACCGGGGAGCTGTTTTTT; CDR3: CATSDGRVPNTGELFF
D: NA; J: TRBJ2-3; V: TRBV3-1/TRBV3-2; size: NA; DNA: TGTGCCAGCAGCCGCCCTGGACTAGATACGCAGTATTTT; CDR3: CASSRPGLDTQYF
D: NA; J: TRBJ1-1; V: TRBV4-2; size: NA; DNA: TGTGCCAGCAGCCACTCCTACAGGGAAGCTTTCTTT; CDR3: CASSHSYREAFF